This entry lists 8 T cell receptor beta chains sequenced from one sample in a study of blood T cell repertoires in COVID-19. Produced via immunoSEQ multiplex PCR; TCRdb's table is partial and in-frame only. The table has a few hundred thousand clones, around nine tenths seen once. Input material: peripheral blood. The receptor set was obtained from a man in his forties who had recovered from COVID-19.

The chain joins TRBV13 to TRBJ2-2, with 9 bases lining up with TRBD1. There are 19 residues in the CDR3. The germline CDR1 and CDR2 sequences are PRHDT and FYEKMQ (reference sequence). Trimming removed 1 base from V and 1 base from J; junction bases left unmatched: 10. The CDR3 bases are TGTGCCAGCAGCTTAGCTCGTAGGACAGGGGACCAGAACACCGGGGAGCTGTTTTTT. It specifies CASSLARRTGDQNTGELFF.

The chain uses TRBV19 and TRBJ2-1, with a possible D match to TRBD2 (6 bases). From germline, CDR1 is LNHDA and CDR2 SQIVND (reference sequence). The ends were cut back, 7 bases at V and 1 base at J, with 14 bases in the middle. This CDR3 has 15 residues. This chain's CDR3 is CASTLGGLSYNEQFF. In nucleotides, the CDR3 is TGTGCCAGTACACTCGGCGGACTATCCTACAATGAGCAGTTCTTC.

The chain employs TRBV6-2 or TRBV6-3 and TRBJ1-5; possible D gene TRBD1, 6 bases. Trimming stripped 6 bases from V and 0 bases from J, with 21 bases between. Germline V CDR1 and CDR2: MNHEY, SVGEGT. This CDR3 is built from 18 residues. DNA for the CDR3: TGTGCCAGCAGCCCCGACAGGTCCGACGTTTATAGCAATCAGCCCCAGCATTTT. Translating it yields CASSPDRSDVYSNQPQHF.

The V call is TRBV11-2, the J call TRBJ2-7; 15 bases agree with TRBD2. Germline CDR1 reads SGHAT; CDR2 reads FQNNGV. The V gene end was trimmed by 2 bases and the J gene end by 3 bases; junction bases not matched to a gene: 2. The CDR3 runs 16 residues. The CDR3 DNA sequence: TGTGCCAGCAGCTTAAGGGGACTAGCGGGAGGCTACGAGCAGTACTTC. This codes for CASSLRGLAGGYEQYF.

The chain couples TRBV3-1 (or the pseudogene TRBV3-2) to TRBJ2-5, with D possibly being TRBD1 (6 bases). CDR1 and CDR2 from the germline V gene are LGHDT and YNNKEL (reference sequence). The CDR3 contains 12 residues. Trimming cost V 4 bases and J 5 bases, with 8 bases left between them. The CDR3 here is CASSLRGETQYF. DNA for the CDR3: TGTGCCAGCAGCCTGAGGGGGGAGACCCAGTACTTC.

The V and J genes are TRBV21-1 and TRBJ2-7; TRBD1, the D gene given by the table, was not confirmed from the DNA. TRBV21-1 is recorded as a pseudogene. This CDR3 has 10 residues. The CDR3 here is CASLRVEQYF. As DNA, the CDR3 is TGTGCCAGCCTCAGGGTCGAGCAGTACTTC.

The genes are TRBV27 and TRBJ1-2, with D hard to call. V was trimmed by 5 bases and J by 6 bases, leaving 16 bases between them. Per germline, CDR1 MNHEY and CDR2 SMNVEV (reference sequence). The CDR3 length is 14 residues. The CDR3 reads CASSPRVGRHGYTF. CDR3 DNA: TGTGCCAGCAGTCCGCGGGTTGGGAGACATGGCTACACCTTC.

CDR3 region: CATSGLDRGLSPTNTEAFF. The CDR3 DNA is TGTGCCACCAGCGGACTAGACAGGGGCCTTTCCCCGACGAACACTGAAGCTTTCTTT. The chain uses TRBV15 and TRBJ1-1; 8 nucleotides match TRBD1. Trimming removed 5 bases from V and 1 base from J; junction bases left unmatched: 18. This CDR3 comprises 19 residues. In germline, CDR1 is LNHNV, CDR2 YYDKDF (reference sequence).